The sequence of this T cell receptor (beta chain) was determined in a study of blood T cell repertoires in COVID-19. Study overall: Material from acute and convalescent COVID-19 was sourced from the United States, Italy and Spain. Sources were T cells, B-cell-depleted T cells, or PBMCs; the material itself was cDNA or gDNA.

Per the original methods: Cell counts per sample came from amplifying reference gene primers. The repertoire was sequenced with immunoSEQ multiplex PCR; TCRdb's copy has only in-frame clones and lacks some. The DNA gave D and trimming, while V, J and clone size come from that table. Of under 55,000 clones listed, 60% to 80% are singletons. Germline CDR1 and CDR2: LNHDA and SQIVND (reference sequence). Trimming cost V 3 bases and J 8 bases, with 11 bases left between them. The CDR3 is made up of 13 amino acids. The sequence was obtained from a man between 65 and 85 years old with acute or convalescent COVID-19. This chain links TRBV19 with TRBJ2-1; a possible D gene is TRBD1 (5 bases). Sequencing was carried out using peripheral blood. The CDR3 bases are TGTGCCAGTAGTATGCAGGGCCGGGATGAGCAGTTCTTC. Translating it yields CASSMQGRDEQFF.